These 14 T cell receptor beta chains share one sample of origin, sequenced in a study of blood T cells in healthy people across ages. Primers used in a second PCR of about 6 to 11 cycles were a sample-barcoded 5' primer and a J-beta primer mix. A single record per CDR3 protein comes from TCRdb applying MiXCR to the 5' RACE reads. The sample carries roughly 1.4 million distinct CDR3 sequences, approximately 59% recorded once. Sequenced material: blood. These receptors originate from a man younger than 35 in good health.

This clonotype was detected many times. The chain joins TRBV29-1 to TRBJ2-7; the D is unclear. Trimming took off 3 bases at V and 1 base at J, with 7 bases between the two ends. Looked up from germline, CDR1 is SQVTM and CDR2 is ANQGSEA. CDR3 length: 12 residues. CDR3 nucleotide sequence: TGCAGCGTTGAGGACGGGTCCTACGAGCAGTACTTC. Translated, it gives CSVEDGSYEQYF.

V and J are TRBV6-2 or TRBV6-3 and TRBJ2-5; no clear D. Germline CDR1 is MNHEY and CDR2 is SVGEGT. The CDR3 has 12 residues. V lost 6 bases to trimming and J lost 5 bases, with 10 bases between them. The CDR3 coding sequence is TGTGCCAGCAGCCCCTTTTTCGAGACCCAGTACTTC. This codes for CASSPFFETQYF.

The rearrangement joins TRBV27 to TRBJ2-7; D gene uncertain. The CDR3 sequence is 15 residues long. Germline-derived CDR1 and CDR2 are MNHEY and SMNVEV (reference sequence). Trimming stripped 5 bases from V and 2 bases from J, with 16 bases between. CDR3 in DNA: TGTGCCAGCAGTCTCCGTGGAGACGGTGCCTACGAGCAGTACTTC. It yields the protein CASSLRGDGAYEQYF.

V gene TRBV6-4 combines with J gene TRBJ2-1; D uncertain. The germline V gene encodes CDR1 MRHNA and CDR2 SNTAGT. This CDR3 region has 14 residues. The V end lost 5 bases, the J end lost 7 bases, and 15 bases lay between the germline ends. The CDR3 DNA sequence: TGTGCCAGCAGTTCAGACTGGGGAAGTAATGAGCAGTTCTTC. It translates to CASSSDWGSNEQFF.

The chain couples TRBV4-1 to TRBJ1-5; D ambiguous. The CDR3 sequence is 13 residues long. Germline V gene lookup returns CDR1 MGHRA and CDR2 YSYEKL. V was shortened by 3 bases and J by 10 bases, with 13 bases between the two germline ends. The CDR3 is CASSQQELGPQHF. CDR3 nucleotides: TGCGCCAGCAGCCAGCAGGAGCTGGGACCCCAGCATTTT.

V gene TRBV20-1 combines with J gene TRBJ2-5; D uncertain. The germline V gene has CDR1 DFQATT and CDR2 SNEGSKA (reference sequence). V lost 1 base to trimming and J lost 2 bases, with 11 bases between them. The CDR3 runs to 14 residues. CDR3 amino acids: CSARARMGQETQYF. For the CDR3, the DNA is TGCAGTGCTAGAGCGAGGATGGGTCAAGAGACCCAGTACTTC.

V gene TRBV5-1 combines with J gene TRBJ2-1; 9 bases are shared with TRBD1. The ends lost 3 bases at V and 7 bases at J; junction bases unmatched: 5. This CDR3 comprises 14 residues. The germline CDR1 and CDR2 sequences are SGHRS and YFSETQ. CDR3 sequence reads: CASSSGTGRNEQFF. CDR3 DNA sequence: TGCGCCAGCAGCTCCGGGACAGGGCGAAATGAGCAGTTCTTC.

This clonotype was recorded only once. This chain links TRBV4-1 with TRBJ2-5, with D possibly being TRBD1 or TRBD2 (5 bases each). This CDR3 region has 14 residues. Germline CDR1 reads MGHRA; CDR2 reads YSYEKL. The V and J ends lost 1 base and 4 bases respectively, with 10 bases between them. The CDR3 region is CASSQGETVETQYF. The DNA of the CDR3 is TGCGCCAGCAGCCAAGGGGAGACAGTAGAGACCCAGTACTTC.

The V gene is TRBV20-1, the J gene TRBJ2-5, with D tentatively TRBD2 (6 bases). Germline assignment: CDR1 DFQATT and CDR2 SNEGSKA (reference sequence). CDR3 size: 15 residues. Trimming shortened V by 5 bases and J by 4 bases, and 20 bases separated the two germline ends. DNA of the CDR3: TGCAGTGCTCGCCTCCCTAGCGTTTTGAGAGAGACCCAGTACTTC. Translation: CSARLPSVLRETQYF.

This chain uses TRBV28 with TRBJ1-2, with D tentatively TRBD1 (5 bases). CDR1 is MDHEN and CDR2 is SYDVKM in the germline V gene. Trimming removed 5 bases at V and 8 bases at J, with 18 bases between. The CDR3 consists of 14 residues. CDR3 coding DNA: TGTGCCAGCAGTCCCTGGCGGGGGGGTAAAGGCTACACCTTC. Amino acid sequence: CASSPWRGGKGYTF.

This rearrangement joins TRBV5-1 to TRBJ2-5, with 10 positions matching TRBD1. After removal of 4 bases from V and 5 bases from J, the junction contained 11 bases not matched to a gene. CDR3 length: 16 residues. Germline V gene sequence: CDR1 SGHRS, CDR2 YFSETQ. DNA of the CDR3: TGCGCCAGCAGCGAGACCGGGACAGGGGTTTCGGAGACCCAGTACTTC. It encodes CASSETGTGVSETQYF.

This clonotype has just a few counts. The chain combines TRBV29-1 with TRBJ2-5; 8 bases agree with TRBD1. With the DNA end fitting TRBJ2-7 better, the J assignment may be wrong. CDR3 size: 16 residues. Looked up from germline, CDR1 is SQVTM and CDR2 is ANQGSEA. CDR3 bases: TGCAGCGTCGGACAGGGTGATAGTGCGGGCCCCTACGAGCAGTACTTC. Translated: CSVGQGDSAGPYEQYF.

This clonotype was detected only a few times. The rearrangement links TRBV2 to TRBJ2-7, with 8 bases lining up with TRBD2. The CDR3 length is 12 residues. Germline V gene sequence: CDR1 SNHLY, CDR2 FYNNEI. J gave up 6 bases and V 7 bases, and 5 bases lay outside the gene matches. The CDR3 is CASTPAGVEQYF. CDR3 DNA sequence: TGTGCCAGCACGCCAGCGGGAGTCGAGCAGTACTTC.

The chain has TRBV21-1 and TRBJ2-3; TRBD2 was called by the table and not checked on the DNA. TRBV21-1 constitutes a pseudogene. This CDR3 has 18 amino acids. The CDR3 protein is CASSALGGGDKGPDTQYF. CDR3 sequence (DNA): TGTGCCAGCAGCGCCCTCGGCGGGGGGGATAAAGGCCCAGATACGCAGTATTTT.